This entry lists 19 T cell receptor beta chains sequenced from one sample in a study of identifying expanded T cells in peripheral blood. Repertoires were generated with immunoSEQ multiplex PCR, while TCRdb's copy carries only in-frame clones and drops some. In the table there are roughly 100,000 clones, roughly 85% of which are singletons. Input material: blood. The receptor set was obtained from a person aged 18 to 75 in good health.

The J gene is TRBJ2-7, the V gene TRBV20-1, with 7 bases identical to TRBD2. Germline V CDR1 and CDR2: DFQATT, SNEGSKA (reference sequence). The V gene end was trimmed by 5 bases and the J gene end by 9 bases; junction bases not matched to a gene: 7. The CDR3 has 11 amino acids. In DNA form, the CDR3 reads TGCAGTGCTTGGACTAGAGTTGCGCAGTACTTC. It yields the protein CSAWTRVAQYF.

The chain has TRBV7-8 and TRBJ1-5, with a weak D call TRBD1 (6 bases). With 5 bases removed from V and 7 bases from J, the gap between germline ends came to 15 bases. The CDR3 consists of 14 residues. The germline V gene has CDR1 SGHVS and CDR2 FQNEAQ. CDR3 protein: CASSVGGGGQPQHF. CDR3 coding DNA: TGTGCCAGCAGCGTCGGAGGGGGAGGGCAGCCCCAGCATTTT.

The V and J genes are TRBV4-1 and TRBJ2-7; no firm D call. Trimming cost V 1 base and J 0 bases, with 7 bases left between them. Germline V gene data show CDR1 as MGHRA and CDR2 as YSYEKL. The CDR3 contains 14 residues. The CDR3 reads CASSQVPLSYEQYF. The CDR3 nucleotides read TGCGCCAGCAGCCAAGTCCCACTCTCCTACGAGCAGTACTTC.

This chain connects TRBV11-2 to TRBJ1-1; D is undetermined. Trimming stripped 3 bases from V and 5 bases from J, with 19 bases between. Germline values: CDR1 SGHAT, CDR2 FQNNGV. The CDR3 sequence is 16 residues long. The CDR3 loop reads CASSFRVPGRGTEAFF. The CDR3 bases are TGTGCCAGCAGCTTTAGGGTGCCCGGCAGAGGGACTGAAGCTTTCTTT.

The rearrangement joins TRBV10-3 to TRBJ2-5, with no clear D. The CDR3 consists of 15 residues. CDR1 and CDR2 from the germline V gene are ENHRY and SYGVKD. V was pared by 0 bases and J by 2 bases, with 10 bases between. CDR3 sequence: CAISESENPQETQYF. CDR3 coding DNA: TGTGCCATCAGTGAGTCAGAGAATCCTCAAGAGACCCAGTACTTC.

The gene calls are TRBV7-2 and TRBJ2-2; D perhaps matches TRBD1 (5 bases). Germline-derived CDR1 and CDR2 are SGHTA and FQGNSA. The germline V and J ends were trimmed by 3 bases and 6 bases, with 11 bases remaining between them. The CDR3 runs 14 residues. The CDR3 is CASSFYGAAGELFF. CDR3 DNA: TGTGCCAGCAGCTTCTATGGGGCCGCCGGGGAGCTGTTTTTT. Full variable domain (outside the CDR3, taken from reference TRBV7-2 and TRBJ2-2): GAGVSQSPSNKVTEKGKDVELRCDPISGHTALYWYRQSLGQGLEFLIYFQGNSAPDKSGLPSDRFSAERTGGSVSTLTIQRTQQEDSAVYLCASSFYGAAGELFFGEGSRLTVL.

The V gene is TRBV18, the J gene TRBJ2-7, with 11 nucleotides matching TRBD1. The germline CDR1 and CDR2 sequences are KGHSH and LQKENI. V lost 1 base and J lost 4; bases outside the gene matches: 9. This CDR3 has 17 amino acids. CDR3 bases: TGTGCCAGCTCACCACGAGGGACAGGGGGAGTAGGTTACGAGCAGTACTTC. Protein sequence: CASSPRGTGGVGYEQYF.

The J gene is TRBJ1-5, the V gene TRBV5-6; D may be TRBD1 (5 bases). The V gene's germline CDR1 is SGHDT and CDR2 YYEEEE. The CDR3 has 14 residues. Trimming stripped 4 bases from V and 2 bases from J, with 10 bases between. CDR3 amino acids: CASSRGGGNQPQHF. Written as DNA, the CDR3 is TGTGCCAGCAGCCGGGGGGGTGGCAATCAGCCCCAGCATTTT.

This clone turned up a few times. J is TRBJ1-4 and V is TRBV6-7; no reliable D call. TRBV6-7 is recorded as an ORF, its role being uncertain. Trimming stripped 1 base from V and 8 bases from J, with 14 bases between. The CDR3 covers 15 residues. The CDR3 loop is CASSYYRQNGEKLFF. The CDR3 DNA follows: TGTGCCAGCAGTTACTATCGGCAGAACGGAGAAAAACTGTTTTTT.

The chain recombines TRBV6-6 with TRBJ2-2; D call uncertain. The CDR3 runs 15 residues. The germline V and J ends were trimmed by 7 bases and 3 bases, with 15 bases remaining between them. From germline, CDR1 is MNHNY and CDR2 SVGAGI (reference sequence). The CDR3 here is CASTPPTGHTGELFF. The CDR3 DNA reads as TGTGCCAGCACCCCCCCAACCGGCCACACCGGGGAGCTGTTTTTT.

This rearrangement joins TRBV19 to TRBJ1-5; possible D gene TRBD1, 6 bases. Looked up from germline, CDR1 is LNHDA and CDR2 is SQIVND (reference sequence). V was shortened by 6 bases and J by 5 bases, with 23 bases between the two germline ends. The CDR3 is 17 residues long. The CDR3 DNA follows: TGTGCCAGTAGGAGCGGTACAGGGTCGGGTTTATATCAGCCCCAGCATTTT. Amino acid sequence: CASRSGTGSGLYQPQHF.

The table lists this clone with a few counts. This chain joins TRBV18 and TRBJ2-3; 8 bases fit TRBD2. V dropped 1 base and J dropped 2; count of bases not matched to a gene: 2. Germline V lookup: CDR1 KGHSH, CDR2 LQKENI. The CDR3 contains 15 residues. For the CDR3, the DNA is TGTGCCAGCTCACCACAAGCGGGGGCCACAGATACGCAGTATTTT. It is translated as CASSPQAGATDTQYF. The entire variable domain, with the rest obtained from reference TRBV18 and TRBJ2-3, is as follows: NAGVMQNPRHLVRRRGQEARLRCSPMKGHSHVYWYRQLPEEGLKFMVYLQKENIIDESGMPKERFSAEFPKEGPSILRIQQVVRGDSAAYFCASSPQAGATDTQYFGPGTRLTVL.

The chain joins TRBV6-6 to TRBJ1-1; D is perhaps TRBD1 (5 bases). Germline CDR1 MNHNY, CDR2 SVGAGI (reference sequence). The CDR3 has 14 residues. Between the trimmed V and J ends, which lost 2 bases and 2 bases, there was a span of 9 bases. In nucleotides, the CDR3 is TGTGCCAGCAGTTACACCGGACATAACACTGAAGCTTTCTTT. Protein sequence: CASSYTGHNTEAFF.

This clone turned up a few times. V is TRBV6-5 and J is TRBJ2-7, with 7 bases lining up with TRBD1. Per germline, CDR1 MNHEY and CDR2 SVGAGI. With V trimmed by 4 bases and J by 1 base, 7 bases remained unmatched. This CDR3 spans 15 amino acids. CDR3 DNA: TGTGCCAGCAGTTTAACAGGGGACGAATCCTACGAGCAGTACTTC. Protein product: CASSLTGDESYEQYF.

The rearrangement joins TRBV27 to TRBJ1-1, with D tentatively TRBD1 (6 bases). The V end lost 5 bases, the J end lost 6 bases, and 16 bases lay between the germline ends. The CDR3 length is 14 residues. Germline V lookup: CDR1 MNHEY, CDR2 SMNVEV (reference sequence). The CDR3 bases are TGTGCCAGCAGTCCCCAGGGGCCTAGGGCTGAAGCTTTCTTT. This encodes CASSPQGPRAEAFF.

The chain links TRBV7-8 to TRBJ1-2; TRBD1 agrees at 8 bases. This CDR3 has 15 residues. With 10 bases clipped from V and 7 bases from J, the junction kept 17 bases outside the gene matches. Germline V gene lookup returns CDR1 SGHVS and CDR2 FQNEAQ. CDR3 sequence reads: CATQNLSQGVGGYTF. The CDR3 region has the DNA TGTGCCACCCAGAACCTCTCACAGGGGGTAGGTGGCTACACCTTC.

The genes are TRBV5-1 and TRBJ2-7; the D call may be TRBD1 or TRBD2 (5 bases each). Trimming removed 4 bases from V and 2 bases from J, with 13 bases in between. Germline V lookup: CDR1 SGHRS, CDR2 YFSETQ. This CDR3 is built from 14 residues. The chain's CDR3 is CASSSSGTPYEQYF. The CDR3 DNA sequence: TGCGCCAGCAGCAGCTCCGGGACCCCCTACGAGCAGTACTTC.

The chain carries TRBV2 and TRBJ1-1, with 7 bases that match TRBD1. CDR1 and CDR2 (germline): SNHLY, FYNNEI. The CDR3 length is 16 residues. Trimming at V came to 3 bases and at J to 1 base, leaving 8 bases not matched to a gene. DNA for the CDR3: TGTGCCAGCAGTGACAGGGGGGTCGGCCCGAACACTGAAGCTTTCTTT. Encoded protein: CASSDRGVGPNTEAFF.

The chain links TRBV21-1 to TRBJ1-5; the D segment call TRBD1 is taken from the table without a DNA check. TRBV21-1 is a pseudogene. CDR3 size: 15 residues. CDR3 DNA sequence: TGTGCCAGCAGAACAGGGTTCACGAACCCCCAGCCCCAGCATTTT. Translation: CASRTGFTNPQPQHF.